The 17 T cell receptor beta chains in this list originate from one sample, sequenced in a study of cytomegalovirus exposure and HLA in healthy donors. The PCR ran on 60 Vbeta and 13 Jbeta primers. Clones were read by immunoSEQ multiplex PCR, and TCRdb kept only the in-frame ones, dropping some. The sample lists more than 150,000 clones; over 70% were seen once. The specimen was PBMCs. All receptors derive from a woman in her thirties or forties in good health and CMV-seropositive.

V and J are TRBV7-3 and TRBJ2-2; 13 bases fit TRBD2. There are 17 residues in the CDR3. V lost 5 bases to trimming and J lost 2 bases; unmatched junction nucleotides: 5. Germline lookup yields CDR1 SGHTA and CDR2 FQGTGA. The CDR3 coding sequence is TGTGCCAGCAGCATAGGACTAGCGGGGGCAAACACCGGGGAGCTGTTTTTT. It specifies CASSIGLAGANTGELFF. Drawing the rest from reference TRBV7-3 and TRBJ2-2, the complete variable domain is GAGVSQTPSNKVTEKGKYVELRCDPISGHTALYWYRQSLGQGPEFLIYFQGTGAADDSGLPNDRFFAVRPEGSVSTLKIQRTERGDSAVYLCASSIGLAGANTGELFFGEGSRLTVL.

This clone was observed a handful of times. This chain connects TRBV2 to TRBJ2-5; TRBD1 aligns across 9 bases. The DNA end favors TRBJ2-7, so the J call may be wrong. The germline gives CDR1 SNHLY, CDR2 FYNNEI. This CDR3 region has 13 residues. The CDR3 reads CAGSGQGLYEQYF. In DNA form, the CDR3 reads TGTGCCGGGTCGGGACAGGGACTCTACGAGCAGTACTTC.

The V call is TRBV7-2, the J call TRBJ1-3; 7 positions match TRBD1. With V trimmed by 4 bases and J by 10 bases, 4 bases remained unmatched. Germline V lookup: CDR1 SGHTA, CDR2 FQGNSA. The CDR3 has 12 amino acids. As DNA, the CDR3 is TGTGCCAGCAGCTATACAGGGGTAACCATATATTTT. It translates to CASSYTGVTIYF. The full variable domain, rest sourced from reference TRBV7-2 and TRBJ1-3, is GAGVSQSPSNKVTEKGKDVELRCDPISGHTALYWYRQSLGQGLEFLIYFQGNSAPDKSGLPSDRFSAERTGGSVSTLTIQRTQQEDSAVYLCASSYTGVTIYFGEGSWLTVV.

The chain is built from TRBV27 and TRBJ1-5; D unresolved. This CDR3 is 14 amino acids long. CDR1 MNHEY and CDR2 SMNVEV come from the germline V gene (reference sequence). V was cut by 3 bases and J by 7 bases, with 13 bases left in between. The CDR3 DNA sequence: TGTGCCAGCAGTTTTAGGAAAGGCGGACAGCCCCAGCATTTT. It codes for CASSFRKGGQPQHF.

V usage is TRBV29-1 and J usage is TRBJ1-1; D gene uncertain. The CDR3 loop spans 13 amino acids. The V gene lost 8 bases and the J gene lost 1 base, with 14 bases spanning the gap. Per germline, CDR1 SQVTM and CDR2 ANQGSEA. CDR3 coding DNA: TGCAGCACCCACTCGTCGGGGAACACTGAAGCTTTCTTT. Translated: CSTHSSGNTEAFF.

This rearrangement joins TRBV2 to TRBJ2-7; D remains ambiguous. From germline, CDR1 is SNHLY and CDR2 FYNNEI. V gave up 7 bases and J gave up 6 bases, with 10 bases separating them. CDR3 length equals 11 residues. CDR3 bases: TGTGCCAGCAACCTCTACGGCGAGCAGTACTTC. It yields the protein CASNLYGEQYF.

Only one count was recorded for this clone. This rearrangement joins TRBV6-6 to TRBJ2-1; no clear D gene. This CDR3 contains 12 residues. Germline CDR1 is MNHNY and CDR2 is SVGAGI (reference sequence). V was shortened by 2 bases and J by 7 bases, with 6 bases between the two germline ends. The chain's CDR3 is CASSYVPNEQFF. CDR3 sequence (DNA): TGTGCCAGCAGTTACGTCCCGAATGAGCAGTTCTTC.

The CDR3 here is CASSLERGSSYEQYF. In nucleotides, the CDR3 is TGTGCCAGCAGCTTAGAACGGGGAAGCTCCTACGAGCAGTACTTC. This chain links TRBV7-2 with TRBJ2-7; D perhaps matches TRBD2 (5 bases). V gave up 1 base and J gave up 0 bases, with 10 bases separating them. The germline gives CDR1 SGHTA, CDR2 FQGNSA. CDR3 length equals 15 residues.

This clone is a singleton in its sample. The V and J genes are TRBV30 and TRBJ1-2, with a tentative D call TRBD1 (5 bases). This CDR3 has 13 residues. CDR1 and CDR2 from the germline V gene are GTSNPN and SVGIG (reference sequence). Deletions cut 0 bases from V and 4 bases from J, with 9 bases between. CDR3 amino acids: CAWSVLTGYGYTF. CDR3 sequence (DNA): TGTGCCTGGAGTGTATTAACAGGCTATGGCTACACCTTC.

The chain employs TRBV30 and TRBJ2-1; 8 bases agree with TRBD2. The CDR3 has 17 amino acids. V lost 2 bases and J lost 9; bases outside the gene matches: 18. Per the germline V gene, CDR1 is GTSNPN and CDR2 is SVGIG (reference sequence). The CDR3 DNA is TGTGCCTGGAGTCCCGGTTGGGGCAGCGGGGGCCATAGTGAGCAGTTCTTC. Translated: CAWSPGWGSGGHSEQFF.

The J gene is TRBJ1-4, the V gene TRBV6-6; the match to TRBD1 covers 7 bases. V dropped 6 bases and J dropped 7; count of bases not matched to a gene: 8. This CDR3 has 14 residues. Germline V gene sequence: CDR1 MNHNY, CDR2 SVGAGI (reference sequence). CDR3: CASRYRGLAEKLFF. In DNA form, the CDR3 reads TGTGCCAGCAGATACAGGGGATTAGCTGAAAAACTGTTTTTT.

The CDR3 is CASSQDPSRDSHYGYTF. In DNA form, the CDR3 reads TGCGCCAGCAGCCAAGACCCTTCCCGGGACAGTCACTATGGCTACACCTTC. The chain uses TRBV4-3 and TRBJ1-2; 7 bases are a match to TRBD1. The CDR3 spans 17 residues. Germline CDR1 and CDR2: LGHNA and YSLEER. V was clipped by 0 bases and J by 3 bases; unmatched bases: 10.

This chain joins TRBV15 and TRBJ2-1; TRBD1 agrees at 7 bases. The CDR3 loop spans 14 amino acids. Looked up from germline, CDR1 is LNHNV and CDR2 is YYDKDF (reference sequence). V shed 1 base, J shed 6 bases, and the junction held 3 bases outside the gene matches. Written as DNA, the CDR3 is TGTGCCACCAGCAGAGTCGACAGGGCCAATGAGCAGTTCTTC. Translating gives CATSRVDRANEQFF.

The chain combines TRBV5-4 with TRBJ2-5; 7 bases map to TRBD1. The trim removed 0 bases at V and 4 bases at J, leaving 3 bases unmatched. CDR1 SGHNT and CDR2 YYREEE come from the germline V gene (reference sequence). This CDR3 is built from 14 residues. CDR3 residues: CASSLGQGRETQYF. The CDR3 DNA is TGTGCCAGCAGCTTGGGACAGGGCCGAGAGACCCAGTACTTC.

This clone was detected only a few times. The CDR3 nucleotides read TGTGCCAGCAACGCACAGGGGGCATGTCAGCCCCAGCATTTT. It yields the protein CASNAQGACQPQHF. The chain employs TRBV21-1 and TRBJ1-5; TRBD1, the D gene given by the table, was not confirmed from the DNA. TRBV21-1 is designated a pseudogene. The CDR3 runs 14 residues.

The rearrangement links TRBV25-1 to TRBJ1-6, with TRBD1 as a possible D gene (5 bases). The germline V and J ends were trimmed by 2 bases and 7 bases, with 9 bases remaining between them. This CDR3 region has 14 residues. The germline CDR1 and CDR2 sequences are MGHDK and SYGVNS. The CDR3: CASSEAGRNSPLHF. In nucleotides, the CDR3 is TGTGCCAGCAGTGAAGCAGGGAGGAATTCACCCCTCCACTTT.

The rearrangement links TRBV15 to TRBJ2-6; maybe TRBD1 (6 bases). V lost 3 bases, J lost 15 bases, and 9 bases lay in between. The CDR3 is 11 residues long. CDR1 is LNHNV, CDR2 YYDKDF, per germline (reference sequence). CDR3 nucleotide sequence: TGTGCCACCAGCAGGGACAGCTGCCTGACTTTC. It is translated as CATSRDSCLTF.